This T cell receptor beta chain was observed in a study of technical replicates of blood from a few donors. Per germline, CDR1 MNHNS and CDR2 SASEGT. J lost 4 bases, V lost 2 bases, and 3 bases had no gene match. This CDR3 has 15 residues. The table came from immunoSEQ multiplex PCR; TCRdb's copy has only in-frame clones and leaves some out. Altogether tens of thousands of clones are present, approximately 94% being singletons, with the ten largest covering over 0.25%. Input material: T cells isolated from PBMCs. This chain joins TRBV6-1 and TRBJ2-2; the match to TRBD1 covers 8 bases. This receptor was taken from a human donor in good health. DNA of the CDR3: TGTGCCAGCAGTGAACAGGGGGCTAGCACCGGGGAGCTGTTTTTT. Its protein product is CASSEQGASTGELFF.